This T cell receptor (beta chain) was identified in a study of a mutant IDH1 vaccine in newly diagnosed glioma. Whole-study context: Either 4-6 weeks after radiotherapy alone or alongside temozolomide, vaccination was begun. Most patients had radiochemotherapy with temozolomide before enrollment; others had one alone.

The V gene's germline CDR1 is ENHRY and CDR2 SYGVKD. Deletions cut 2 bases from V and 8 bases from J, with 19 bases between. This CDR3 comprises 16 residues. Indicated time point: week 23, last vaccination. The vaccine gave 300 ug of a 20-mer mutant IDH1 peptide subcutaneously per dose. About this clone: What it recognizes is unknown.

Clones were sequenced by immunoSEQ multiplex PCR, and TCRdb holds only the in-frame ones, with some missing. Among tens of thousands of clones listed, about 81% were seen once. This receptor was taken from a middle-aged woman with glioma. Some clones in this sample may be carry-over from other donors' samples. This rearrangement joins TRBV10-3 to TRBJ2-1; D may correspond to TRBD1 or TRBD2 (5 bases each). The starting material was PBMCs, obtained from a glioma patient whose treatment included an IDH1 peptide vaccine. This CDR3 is CAISEPAGTLIHEQFF. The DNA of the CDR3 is TGTGCCATCAGTGAGCCGGCAGGGACCCTTATCCATGAGCAGTTCTTC.